Listed below are T cell receptor beta chains from one sample, sequenced in a study of Graves' ophthalmopathy and Graves' hyperthyroidism. TCRdb re-called the multiplex PCR reads with MiXCR, one entry per CDR3 protein. In the table there are 200,000 to 300,000 distinct CDR3 sequences, 45% of which are singletons. Sequencing was done on a sample of peripheral blood. The receptors stem from an adult man with Graves' ophthalmopathy. CDR3s leave out the opening cysteine and the closing phenylalanine or tryptophan. Fields, in order: V gene, J gene, clone size, CDR3 protein. The size field is filled for only some rows; it gives once, few, many or a size class.

>TRBV12-3/TRBV12-4|TRBJ1-1|few
ASSLGLDGTEAF
>TRBV20-1|TRBJ1-3|few
SARGGGIASSGNTIY
>TRBV5-6|TRBJ2-2|few
ASSLRLAGALIANTGELF
>TRBV19|TRBJ2-7|.
ASSIRLAYEQY
>TRBV5-8|TRBJ1-3|few
ASSTYGNTIY
>TRBV19|TRBJ1-1|.
ASSIRGGITEAF
>TRBV29-1|TRBJ1-3|.
SVEWAVVRNTIY
>TRBV11-2|TRBJ1-3|.
ASSLDSNSGNTIY
>TRBV10-3|TRBJ2-7|.
ASSYSMGREQY
>TRBV4-2|TRBJ2-7|.
ASSDGQNYEQY
>TRBV7-2|TRBJ2-5|many
ASSSIGLAEEETQY
>TRBV7-2|TRBJ1-1|many
ASSFYTTTEAF
>TRBV20-1|TRBJ1-5|.
SARDRREH
>TRBV12-3/TRBV12-4|TRBJ2-7|.
ASSQTPGQNYEQY
>TRBV19|TRBJ1-2|few
ASSIESVPRTGANGYT
>TRBV3-1|TRBJ1-2|.
ASSQADVNYGYT
>TRBV12-3/TRBV12-4|TRBJ1-2|many
ASSDRGLGGYT
>TRBV5-5|TRBJ1-2|few
ASSFDYGYT
>TRBV20-1|TRBJ2-7|once
SARVQSYEQY
>TRBV7-3|TRBJ2-1|.
ASSLGGISDNEQF
>TRBV7-9|TRBJ1-1|.
ARNARQGAGRNTEAF
>TRBV5-1|TRBJ1-1|.
ASSLAEGTGERGTEAF
>TRBV12-3/TRBV12-4|TRBJ2-7|few
ASSFESRPSYEQY
>TRBV12-3/TRBV12-4|TRBJ2-7|.
ASSPRQLAYEQY
>TRBV2|TRBJ1-4|.
ASSSGQGASTNEKLF
>TRBV19|TRBJ2-5|.
ASSSMETQY
>TRBV7-9|TRBJ2-7|few
ASSPGLAVEQY
>TRBV19|TRBJ1-5|.
ASSTPLGRSDQPQH
>TRBV9|TRBJ1-3|.
ASSYGQNADTIY
>TRBV19|TRBJ1-2|.
ASSIALSNYGYT
>TRBV9|TRBJ2-5|few
ASSPRPGTQY
>TRBV10-3|TRBJ2-7|many
ATSSGGESEQY
>TRBV13|TRBJ2-5|.
ASSPALLGQNLGH
>TRBV29-1|TRBJ1-1|.
SVEVRATGLAAS
>TRBV6-1|TRBJ2-7|few
ASSLGGTGGSYEQY
>TRBV29-1|TRBJ1-2|many
SVESGGGRDYGYT
>TRBV10-3|TRBJ2-3|.
AISDGEGATQY
>TRBV29-1|TRBJ1-3|.
SVVDRGRGNTIY
>TRBV7-3|TRBJ2-2|.
ASSFTLTGELF
>TRBV20-1|TRBJ2-7|.
SASRLAGGSYEQY
>TRBV7-9|TRBJ2-5|few
ASSLGARQETQY
>TRBV7-9|TRBJ2-6|.
ASSQVTDLTGANVLT